The entry below describes one T cell receptor beta chain. Its antigen is unidentified. Germline CDR1 SQVTM, CDR2 ANQGSEA. V shed 4 bases, J shed 5 bases, and the junction held 18 bases outside the gene matches. The CDR3 is 17 amino acids. The sample originates from a study of beta chain features in type 1 diabetes. Study information: Cells sorted and examined across all samples totaled approximately 100 million. Study findings and constraints: A moderate, significant TCRB CDR3 shortening appeared in type 1 diabetes across four CD4+ subsets.

The study reverse transcribed the entire isolated RNA, so it sequenced expressed TCRB transcripts. Naive, central memory and regulatory T cell samples produced a mean of approximately 3.5 million reads. Profiled with immunoSEQ multiplex PCR; TCRdb holds only in-frame clones, not every one. The sample has 200,000 to 300,000 clones, 20% seen once. The source material was naive CD4+ T cells from blood. The TCR originated in a woman in her 40s with type 1 diabetes. The V call is TRBV29-1, the J call TRBJ1-2, with 8 bases aligning to TRBD1. Written as DNA, the CDR3 is TGCAGCGTTGGAGGGCAGGGGGCCGGGGGCCCCTCTTATGGCTACACCTTC. It is translated as CSVGGQGAGGPSYGYTF.